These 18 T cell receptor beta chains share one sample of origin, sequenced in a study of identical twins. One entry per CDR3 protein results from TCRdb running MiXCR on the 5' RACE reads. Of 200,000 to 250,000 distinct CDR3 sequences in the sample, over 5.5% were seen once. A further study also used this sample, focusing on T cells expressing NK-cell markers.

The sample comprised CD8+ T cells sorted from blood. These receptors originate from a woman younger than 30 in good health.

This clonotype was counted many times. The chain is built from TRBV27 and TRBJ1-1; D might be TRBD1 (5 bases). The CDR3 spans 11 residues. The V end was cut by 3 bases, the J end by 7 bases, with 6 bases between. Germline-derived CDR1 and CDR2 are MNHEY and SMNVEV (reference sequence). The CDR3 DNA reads TGTGCCAGCAGTTTGGGACGTGAAGCTTTCTTT. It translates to CASSLGREAFF.

Here the CDR3 reads CASSPGVRDEQFF. CDR3 bases: TGTGCCAGCAGTCCGGGGGTTAGGGATGAGCAGTTCTTC. This chain connects TRBV27 to TRBJ2-1, with D possibly being TRBD2 (6 bases). Trimming took 5 bases from V and 8 from J, leaving 13 bases between them. The germline CDR1 and CDR2 sequences are MNHEY and SMNVEV (reference sequence). This CDR3 region has 13 residues.

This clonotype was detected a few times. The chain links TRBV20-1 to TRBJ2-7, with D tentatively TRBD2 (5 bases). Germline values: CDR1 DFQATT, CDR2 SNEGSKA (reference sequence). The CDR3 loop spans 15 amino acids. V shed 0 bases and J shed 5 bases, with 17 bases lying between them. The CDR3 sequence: CSARDKRGLFHEQYF. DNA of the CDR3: TGCAGTGCTAGAGATAAAAGAGGACTTTTCCACGAGCAGTACTTC.

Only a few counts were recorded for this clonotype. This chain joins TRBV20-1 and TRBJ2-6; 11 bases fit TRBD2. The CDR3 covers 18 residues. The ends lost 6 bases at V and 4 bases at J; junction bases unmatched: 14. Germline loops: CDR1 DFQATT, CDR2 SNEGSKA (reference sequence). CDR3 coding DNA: TGCAGTGCCCCTCGACACACTAGCGGGAGATCGGGGGCCAACGTCCTGACTTTC. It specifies CSAPRHTSGRSGANVLTF.

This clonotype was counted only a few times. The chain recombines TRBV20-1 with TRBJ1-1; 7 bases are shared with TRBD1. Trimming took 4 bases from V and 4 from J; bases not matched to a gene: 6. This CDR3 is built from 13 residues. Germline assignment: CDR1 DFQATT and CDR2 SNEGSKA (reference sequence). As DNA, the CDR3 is TGCAGTGCTACCGACAGGGAGGTCACTGAAGCTTTCTTT. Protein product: CSATDREVTEAFF.

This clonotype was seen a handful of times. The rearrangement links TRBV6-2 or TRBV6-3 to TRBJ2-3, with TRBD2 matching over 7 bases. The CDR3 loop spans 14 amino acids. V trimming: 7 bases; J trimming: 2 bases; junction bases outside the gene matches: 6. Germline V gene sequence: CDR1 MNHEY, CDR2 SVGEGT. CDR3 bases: TGTGCCAGCACGGGCCTAGCGGACACAGATACGCAGTATTTT. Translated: CASTGLADTDTQYF.

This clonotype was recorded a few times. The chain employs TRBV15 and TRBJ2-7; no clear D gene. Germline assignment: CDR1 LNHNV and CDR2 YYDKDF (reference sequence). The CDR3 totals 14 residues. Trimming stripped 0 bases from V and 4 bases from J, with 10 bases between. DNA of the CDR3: TGTGCCACCAGCAGAGATGACGGCCCGTACGAGCAGTACTTC. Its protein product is CATSRDDGPYEQYF.

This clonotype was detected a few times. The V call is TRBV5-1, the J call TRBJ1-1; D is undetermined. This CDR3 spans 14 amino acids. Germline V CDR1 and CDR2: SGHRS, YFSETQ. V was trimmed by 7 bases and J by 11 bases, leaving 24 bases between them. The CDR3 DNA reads TGCGCCAGCGGTAACCCGGCGGTAGAGCGCCGGGCTTTCTTT. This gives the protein CASGNPAVERRAFF. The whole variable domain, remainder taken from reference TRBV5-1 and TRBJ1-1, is KAGVTQTPRYLIKTRGQQVTLSCSPISGHRSVSWYQQTPGQGLQFLFEYFSETQRNKGNFPGRFSGRQFSNSRSEMNVSTLELGDSALYLCASGNPAVERRAFFGQGTRLTVV.

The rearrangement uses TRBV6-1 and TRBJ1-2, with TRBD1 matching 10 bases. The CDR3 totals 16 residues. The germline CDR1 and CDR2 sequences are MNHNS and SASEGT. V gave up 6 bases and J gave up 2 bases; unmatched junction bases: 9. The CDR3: CASRPNDRGRNYGYTF. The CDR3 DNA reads TGTGCCAGCAGACCTAACGACAGGGGGCGGAACTATGGCTACACCTTC.

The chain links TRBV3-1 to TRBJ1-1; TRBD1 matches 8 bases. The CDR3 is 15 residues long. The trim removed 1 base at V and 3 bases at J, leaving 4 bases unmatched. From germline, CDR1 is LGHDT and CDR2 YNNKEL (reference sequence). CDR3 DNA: TGTGCCAGCAGCCAAGGCAGGGGGCAGGACACTGAAGCTTTCTTT. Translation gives CASSQGRGQDTEAFF.

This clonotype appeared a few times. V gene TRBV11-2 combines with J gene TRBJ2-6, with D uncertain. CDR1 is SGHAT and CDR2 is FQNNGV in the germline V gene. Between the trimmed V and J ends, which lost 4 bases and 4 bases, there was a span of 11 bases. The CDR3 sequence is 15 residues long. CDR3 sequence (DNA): TGTGCCAGCAGCTCTCACACCCAAGGGGCCAACGTCCTGACTTTC. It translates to CASSSHTQGANVLTF.

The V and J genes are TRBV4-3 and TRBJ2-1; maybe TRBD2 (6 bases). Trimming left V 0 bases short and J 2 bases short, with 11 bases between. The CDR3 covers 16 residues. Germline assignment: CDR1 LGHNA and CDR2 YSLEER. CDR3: CASSQDPAGPYNEQFF. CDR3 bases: TGCGCCAGCAGCCAAGATCCAGCGGGTCCCTACAATGAGCAGTTCTTC.

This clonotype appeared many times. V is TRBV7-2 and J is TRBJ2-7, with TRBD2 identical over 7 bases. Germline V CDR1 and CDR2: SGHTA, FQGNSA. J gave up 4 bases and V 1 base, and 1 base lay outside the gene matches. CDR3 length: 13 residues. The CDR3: CASSLEAGYEQYF. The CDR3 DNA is TGTGCCAGCAGCTTAGAAGCGGGATACGAGCAGTACTTC.

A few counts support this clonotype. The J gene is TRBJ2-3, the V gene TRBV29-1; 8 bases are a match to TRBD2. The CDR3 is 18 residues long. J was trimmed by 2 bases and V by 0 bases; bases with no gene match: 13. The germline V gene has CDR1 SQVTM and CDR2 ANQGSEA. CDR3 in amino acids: CSVEDPWAGGVDTDTQYF. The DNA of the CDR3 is TGCAGCGTTGAAGATCCCTGGGCGGGGGGTGTGGACACAGATACGCAGTATTTT.

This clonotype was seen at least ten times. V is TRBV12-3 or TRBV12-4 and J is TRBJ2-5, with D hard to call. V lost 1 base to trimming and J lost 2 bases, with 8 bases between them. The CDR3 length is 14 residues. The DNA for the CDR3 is TGTGCCAGCAGTTTAGGGCGGTCTCAAGAGACCCAGTACTTC. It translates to CASSLGRSQETQYF.

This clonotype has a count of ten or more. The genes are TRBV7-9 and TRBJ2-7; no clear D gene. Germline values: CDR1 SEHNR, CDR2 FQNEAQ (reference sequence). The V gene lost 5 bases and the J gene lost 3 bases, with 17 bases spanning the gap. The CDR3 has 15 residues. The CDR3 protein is CASSPVVSWSYEQYF. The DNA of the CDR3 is TGTGCCAGCAGCCCAGTGGTGAGCTGGAGCTACGAGCAGTACTTC.

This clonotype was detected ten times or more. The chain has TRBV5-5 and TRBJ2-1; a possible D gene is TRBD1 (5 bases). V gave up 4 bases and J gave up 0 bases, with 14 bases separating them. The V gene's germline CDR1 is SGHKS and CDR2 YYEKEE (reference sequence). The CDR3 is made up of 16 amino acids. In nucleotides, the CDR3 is TGTGCCAGCAGCCCATTGACAGTCAGCTCCTACAATGAGCAGTTCTTC. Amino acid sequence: CASSPLTVSSYNEQFF.

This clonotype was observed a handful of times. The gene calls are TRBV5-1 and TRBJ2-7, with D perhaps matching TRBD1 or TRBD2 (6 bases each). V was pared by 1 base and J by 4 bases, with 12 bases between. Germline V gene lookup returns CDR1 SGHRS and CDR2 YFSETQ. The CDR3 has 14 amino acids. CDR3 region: CASSLRRGQYEQYF. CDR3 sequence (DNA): TGCGCCAGCAGCTTGCGGCGGGGACAATACGAGCAGTACTTC.